This passage covers 32 T cell receptor beta chains from one sample sequenced in a study of beta chain features in type 1 diabetes (dated by TCRdb to 2017 to 2018). Library creation used the immunoSEQ multiplex PCR assay. The High Capacity cDNA Reverse Transcription Kit was used to reverse transcribe all of the isolated RNA, meaning that expressed TCRB transcripts were what got sequenced. What TCRdb holds here is the immuneACCESS table cut down to in-frame rearrangements. Part of the clones is not present; checked against another copy, under half of the missing clones reflect an unresolved V gene, and the others are unexplained. The sample yields around 340,000 clones; roughly 21% were counted once. In total, the top ten clones hold around 0.044% of the sample. The sequenced sample was naive CD4+ T cells from blood. The sample's cell subset or site label, in plain terms: true naive CD4+ T cells. Receptor source: a woman aged 18-29 years in good health.

The chain uses TRBV30 and TRBJ1-1; 9 bases map to TRBD1. Germline lookup yields CDR1 GTSNPN and CDR2 SVGIG (reference sequence). This CDR3 region has 16 residues. V shed 0 bases and J 6 bases; nucleotides not matched to a gene: 11. CDR3 protein: CAWSVVAGTGRAEAFF. The CDR3, as DNA: TGTGCCTGGAGTGTAGTTGCAGGGACAGGGAGGGCTGAAGCTTTCTTT.

In the case of this clone: A junction boundary mismatches the germline segment, possibly from a read error. This chain uses TRBV9 with TRBJ1-1; D is unclear. Germline lookup yields CDR1 SGDLS and CDR2 YYNGEE. The CDR3 totals 13 residues. CDR3 in DNA: TGTGCCAGCAGCTCCCTCGTGAGCACTGAGGCTTTCTTT. This translates into CASSSLVSTEAFF.

This clone was observed a handful of times. V usage is TRBV7-2 and J usage is TRBJ1-5; 10 positions agree with TRBD1. The CDR3 sequence is 15 residues long. Germline trimming cut 5 bases from V and 4 bases from J; bases unmatched to any gene: 5. From germline, CDR1 is SGHTA and CDR2 FQGNSA. The CDR3 region is CASSLGQGRNQPQHF. In DNA form, the CDR3 reads TGTGCCAGCAGCCTGGGACAGGGGAGGAATCAGCCCCAGCATTTT.

The rearrangement uses TRBV5-1 and TRBJ1-4; 7 positions agree with TRBD1. The V gene end was trimmed by 2 bases and the J gene end by 5 bases; junction bases not matched to a gene: 3. Per the germline V gene, CDR1 is SGHRS and CDR2 is YFSETQ. The CDR3 spans 14 residues. CDR3 protein: CASSFTGENEKLFF. The CDR3 DNA follows: TGCGCCAGCAGCTTCACAGGGGAGAATGAAAAACTGTTTTTT.

This clone has only a few counts. In DNA, the CDR3 is TGTGCCAGCACCCGCATAGGGAGTGACGAGCAGTACTTC. Residues: CASTRIGSDEQYF. The chain uses TRBV7-9 and TRBJ2-7; D perhaps matches TRBD2 (5 bases). CDR1 is SEHNR and CDR2 is FQNEAQ in the germline V gene (reference sequence). V lost 7 bases and J 5 bases, leaving 15 bases between the germline ends. The CDR3 extends over 13 amino acids.

This clone was counted between two and nine times. The chain couples TRBV20-1 to TRBJ2-7; D perhaps matches TRBD1 (6 bases). Trimming removed 5 bases from V and 6 bases from J, with 11 bases in between. Germline V gene sequence: CDR1 DFQATT, CDR2 SNEGSKA (reference sequence). The CDR3 runs 11 residues. The CDR3 DNA reads TGCAGTGCTGCAGGGGAGAGCGAGCAGTACTTC. Translation gives CSAAGESEQYF.

This clone was recorded a few times. CDR3 in DNA: TGTGCCAGTAGTCTCACCGGGACATCTAGCTCTGGGGCCAACGTCCTGACTTTC. Amino acids: CASSLTGTSSSGANVLTF. The rearrangement joins TRBV19 to TRBJ2-6; a weak D match, TRBD1 (6 bases). CDR1 is LNHDA and CDR2 is SQIVND in the germline V gene (reference sequence). V gave up 5 bases and J gave up 0 bases, with 17 bases separating them. The CDR3 is 18 residues long.

The chain carries TRBV4-1 and TRBJ2-6; tentatively, D is TRBD2 (6 bases). The germline gives CDR1 MGHRA, CDR2 YSYEKL. CDR3 length: 17 residues. Trimming removed 3 bases from V and 2 bases from J, with 14 bases in between. CDR3 region: CASSHTLGRTGANVLTF. The CDR3 DNA reads TGCGCCAGCAGCCACACCCTTGGGAGGACTGGGGCCAACGTCCTGACTTTC.

The table lists this clone with a few counts. The rearrangement links TRBV19 to TRBJ2-2; 8 bases line up with TRBD1. The CDR3 runs 14 residues. Unmatched junction bases numbered 8, after V lost 7 bases and J lost 7 bases. Germline V gene sequence: CDR1 LNHDA, CDR2 SQIVND (reference sequence). The DNA for the CDR3 is TGTGCCAGTATGACACAGGGGACAGGCGGGGAGCTGTTTTTT. This translates into CASMTQGTGGELFF.

This clone has only a few counts. The CDR3 coding sequence is TGCAGCGAGCGAGACAGTACAGCCCAGTACTTC. This codes for CSERDSTAQYF. The V call is TRBV29-1, the J call TRBJ2-5; maybe TRBD1 (5 bases). Germline-derived CDR1 and CDR2 are SQVTM and ANQGSEA. V was shortened by 7 bases and J by 9 bases, with 15 bases between the two germline ends. CDR3 size: 11 residues.

In its sample, this clone was seen a few times. The chain joins TRBV14 to TRBJ1-1; 7 bases match TRBD1. After removal of 6 bases from V and 5 bases from J, the junction contained 12 bases not matched to a gene. Germline CDR1 is SGHDN and CDR2 is FVKESK. CDR3 length equals 15 residues. The CDR3 spells CASRAARDSKTEAFF. The CDR3 nucleotides read TGTGCCAGCAGGGCTGCTAGGGACAGTAAAACTGAAGCTTTCTTT. The entire variable domain, with the rest obtained from reference TRBV14 and TRBJ1-1, is as follows: EAGVTQFPSHSVIEKGQTVTLRCDPISGHDNLYWYRRVMGKEIKFLLHFVKESKQDESGMPNNRFLAERTGGTYSTLKVQPAELEDSGVYFCASRAARDSKTEAFFGQGTRLTVV.

J is TRBJ2-7 and V is TRBV6-6; TRBD1 agrees at 7 bases. V shed 5 bases, J shed 3 bases, and the junction held 7 bases outside the gene matches. The CDR3 consists of 14 residues. Germline V gene data show CDR1 as MNHNY and CDR2 as SVGAGI (reference sequence). DNA of the CDR3: TGTGCCAGCAGTCGGGACAGCATAGACTACGAGCAGTACTTC. Residues: CASSRDSIDYEQYF.

This clone occurred a few times. The chain links TRBV27 to TRBJ2-2, with unresolved D. The V gene lost 4 bases and the J gene lost 8 bases, with 8 bases spanning the gap. Germline CDR1 MNHEY, CDR2 SMNVEV (reference sequence). The CDR3 sequence is 12 residues long. The DNA for the CDR3 is TGTGCCAGCAGTTCCCAGTTTGGGGAGCTGTTTTTT. It codes for CASSSQFGELFF.

This clone occurred a few times. The gene calls are TRBV9 and TRBJ2-3; 7 nucleotides line up with TRBD1. This CDR3 comprises 15 residues. CDR1 SGDLS and CDR2 YYNGEE come from the germline V gene. Trimming at V came to 3 bases and at J to 3 bases, leaving 7 bases not matched to a gene. CDR3 nucleotide sequence: TGTGCCAGCAGCGCACAGGGGTTTGCGACAGATACGCAGTATTTT. Translated: CASSAQGFATDTQYF.

In this sample, this clone turned up a few times. J is TRBJ1-5 and V is TRBV5-8, with D perhaps matching TRBD1 (5 bases). The germline V and J ends were trimmed by 4 bases and 5 bases, with 10 bases remaining between them. Per the germline V gene, CDR1 is SGHTS and CDR2 is YDEGEE. The CDR3 contains 13 residues. CDR3 protein: CASSLREDQPQHF. The DNA of the CDR3 is TGTGCCAGCAGCCTCAGGGAAGATCAGCCCCAGCATTTT. Together with reference TRBV5-8 and TRBJ1-5, the CDR3 gives the full variable domain: EAGVTQSPTHLIKTRGQQATLRCSPISGHTSVYWYQQALGLGLQFLLWYDEGEERNRGNFPPRFSGRQFPNYSSELNVNALELEDSALYLCASSLREDQPQHFGDGTRLSIL.

In the case of this clone: Compared with germline, one end of the junction differs, possibly owing to a read error. The gene calls are TRBV28 and TRBJ2-7; maybe TRBD2 (5 bases). The germline CDR1 and CDR2 sequences are MDHEN and SYDVKM. The CDR3 has 11 amino acids. The CDR3 here is CAGSSGYEQYF. Written as DNA, the CDR3 is TGTGCCGGCAGTTCGGGATACGAGCAGTACTTC.

This clone was counted a few times. The chain joins TRBV5-1 to TRBJ2-3; 7 bases align to TRBD2. Germline CDR1 reads SGHRS; CDR2 reads YFSETQ. Trimming took 1 base from V and 5 from J; bases not matched to a gene: 4. The CDR3 is 14 amino acids. In DNA form, the CDR3 reads TGCGCCAGCAGCTTGATGAGCGGGAAAGATACGCAGTATTTT. Amino acids: CASSLMSGKDTQYF.

In this sample, this clone turned up a few times. The chain has TRBV19 and TRBJ2-3; 9 positions agree with TRBD2. CDR1 LNHDA and CDR2 SQIVND come from the germline V gene (reference sequence). Trimming cost V 10 bases and J 13 bases; bases outside gene matches: 6. There are 10 residues in the CDR3. The CDR3: CATPLAGEYF. CDR3 in DNA: TGTGCCACTCCCTTAGCGGGGGAGTATTTT.

The chain uses TRBV30 and TRBJ1-5; D is possibly TRBD1 (6 bases). CDR1 is GTSNPN and CDR2 is SVGIG in the germline V gene (reference sequence). The length of the CDR3 is 17 residues. The V end lost 0 bases, the J end lost 0 bases, and 15 bases lay between the germline ends. Written as DNA, the CDR3 is TGTGCCTGGAGTGTACCCGGGACACCGTATAGCAATCAGCCCCAGCATTTT. As protein: CAWSVPGTPYSNQPQHF.

This clone has just a few counts. The chain has TRBV30 and TRBJ1-5; D unclear. V lost 1 base and J 11 bases, leaving 15 bases between the germline ends. CDR1 is GTSNPN, CDR2 SVGIG, per germline (reference sequence). There are 13 residues in the CDR3. CDR3 coding DNA: TGTGCCTGGAGTGCGCCGGCACTTGGAGCCCAGCATTTT. Protein product: CAWSAPALGAQHF.

The V call is TRBV11-2, the J call TRBJ2-2, with D tentatively TRBD2 (5 bases). Looked up from germline, CDR1 is SGHAT and CDR2 is FQNNGV. This CDR3 is built from 14 residues. V lost 6 bases, J lost 4 bases, and 12 bases lay in between. Here the CDR3 DNA reads TGTGCCAGCAGTTGGGGAGAGGGCACCGGGGAGCTGTTTTTT. Residues: CASSWGEGTGELFF.

V is TRBV5-1 and J is TRBJ1-1, with D perhaps TRBD1 (5 bases). Germline V gene lookup returns CDR1 SGHRS and CDR2 YFSETQ. The CDR3 runs to 13 residues. V lost 3 bases and J lost 5, with 11 bases in between. For the CDR3, the DNA is TGCGCCAGCAGCTCCGGGACTAAGACTGAAGCTTTCTTT. Translation: CASSSGTKTEAFF.

The chain couples TRBV9 to TRBJ2-6, with a possible D match to TRBD1 (6 bases). CDR1 and CDR2 (germline): SGDLS, YYNGEE. CDR3 length: 16 amino acids. The ends were cut back, 4 bases at V and 2 bases at J, with 13 bases in the middle. The CDR3 DNA sequence: TGTGCCAGCAGCTCCCTTGGGACAACTGGGGCCAACGTCCTGACTTTC. This sequence encodes CASSSLGTTGANVLTF.

Only a few counts were recorded for this clone. For the CDR3, the DNA is TGTGCCTGGAGTCTCGGACAGGAGCAGTTCTTC. This encodes CAWSLGQEQFF. The chain recombines TRBV30 with TRBJ2-1; D may be TRBD1 (6 bases). The V end lost 2 bases, the J end lost 10 bases, and 9 bases lay between the germline ends. Germline CDR1 GTSNPN, CDR2 SVGIG (reference sequence). The CDR3 totals 11 residues.

J is TRBJ2-1 and V is TRBV19; weak D call: TRBD2 (6 bases). Germline V gives CDR1 LNHDA, CDR2 SQIVND (reference sequence). V shed 3 bases and J shed 2 bases, with 11 bases lying between them. The CDR3 sequence is 15 residues long. CDR3 loop: CASSMERAAYNEQFF. The CDR3 DNA sequence: TGTGCCAGTAGTATGGAGCGGGCGGCCTACAATGAGCAGTTCTTC.

This clone was detected only a few times. This chain connects TRBV6-6 to TRBJ1-1; no firm D call. V lost 0 bases and J 4 bases, leaving 6 bases between the germline ends. CDR3 length: 13 residues. Germline V CDR1 and CDR2: MNHNY, SVGAGI (reference sequence). CDR3 residues: CASSYSGSTEAFF. The DNA for the CDR3 is TGTGCCAGCAGTTACTCCGGGAGCACTGAAGCTTTCTTT.

A few counts support this clone. The V gene is TRBV7-3, the J gene TRBJ2-3, with a tentative D call TRBD2 (6 bases). V gave up 6 bases and J gave up 7 bases, with 17 bases separating them. CDR3 length: 14 amino acids. Per germline, CDR1 SGHTA and CDR2 FQGTGA. For the CDR3, the DNA is TGTGCCAGCAGAAACCGGGACTTACCTAATACGCAGTATTTT. Protein sequence: CASRNRDLPNTQYF.

V is TRBV28 and J is TRBJ1-1, with D hard to call. Germline lookup yields CDR1 MDHEN and CDR2 SYDVKM. There are 13 residues in the CDR3. V dropped 0 bases and J dropped 1 base, with 3 bases sitting between them. CDR3 DNA sequence: TGTGCCAGCAGTTTATGGGCGAACACTGAAGCTTTCTTT. Protein sequence: CASSLWANTEAFF.

This chain uses TRBV11-3 with TRBJ2-7; D not certain. The CDR3 has 15 residues. Looked up from germline, CDR1 is SGHNT and CDR2 is YENEEA. Deletions cut 1 base from V and 0 bases from J, with 10 bases between. This chain's CDR3 is CASSLGAVFSYEQYF. The CDR3 DNA follows: TGTGCCAGCAGCTTAGGCGCGGTTTTCTCCTACGAGCAGTACTTC.

CDR3 sequence: CASSLLWGGASYNEQFF. CDR3 DNA sequence: TGCGCCAGCAGCTTGTTATGGGGCGGGGCCTCCTACAATGAGCAGTTCTTC. The chain couples TRBV5-1 to TRBJ2-1, with a possible D match to TRBD2 (6 bases). Trimming pared 1 base from V and 0 bases from J, leaving 14 bases between. Per germline, CDR1 SGHRS and CDR2 YFSETQ. CDR3 length equals 17 residues.

The chain carries TRBV5-6 and TRBJ1-5; unclear D gene. V gave up 0 bases and J gave up 5 bases, with 9 bases separating them. Germline V gives CDR1 SGHDT, CDR2 YYEEEE. The length of the CDR3 is 14 residues. CDR3 coding DNA: TGTGCCAGCAGCTTGGGAGGAGGAGATCAGCCCCAGCATTTT. It is translated as CASSLGGGDQPQHF.

This clone came up a few times. The rearrangement joins TRBV20-1 to TRBJ1-1; the D gene is possibly TRBD1 (6 bases). The CDR3 spans 11 residues. CDR1 and CDR2 (germline): DFQATT, SNEGSKA (reference sequence). The V and J ends lost 2 bases and 5 bases respectively, with 6 bases between them. The CDR3 region is CSARTGTEAFF. The CDR3 DNA sequence: TGCAGTGCTAGAACAGGGACTGAAGCTTTCTTT.